These T cell receptor beta chains were read from a single sample in a study of beta chain features in type 1 diabetes. The protocol was immunoSEQ multiplex PCR, while the TCRdb copy is restricted to in-frame clones and leaves out a portion. This table holds around 710,000 clones, around 12% found once. The sequencing input was naive CD4+ T cells from blood. The receptors stem from a man aged 25-45 years with type 1 diabetes. Each CDR3 is given with its conserved first and last residue. A D gene is named only where the DNA matches it firmly. Some rows mark clone size as missing; the rest say once, few, many or name a class of expanded clone.

D	V	J	size	CDR3	DNA
.	TRBV2	TRBJ1-1	.	CASINDGNTEAFF	TGTGCCAGCATCAATGACGGGAACACTGAAGCTTTCTTT
TRBD1	TRBV7-9	TRBJ1-5	.	CASSLTTGGNQPQHF	TGTGCCAGCAGCTTAACGACAGGGGGCAATCAGCCCCAGCATTTT
.	TRBV5-1	TRBJ1-1	.	CASSWNMNTEAFF	TGCGCCAGCAGCTGGAATATGAACACTGAAGCTTTCTTT
.	TRBV7-2	TRBJ2-5	.	CASSTGYGETQYF	TGTGCCAGCAGTACAGGGTATGGGGAGACCCAGTACTTC
.	TRBV9	TRBJ2-1	few	CASSVGTSRSNEQFF	TGTGCCAGCAGCGTAGGTACTAGCCGGAGCAATGAGCAGTTCTTC
.	TRBV2	TRBJ2-3	few	CASKRDTDTQYF	TGTGCCAGCAAACGGGACACAGATACGCAGTATTTT
TRBD1	TRBV27	TRBJ2-2	.	CASSTTTGVVTGELFF	TGTGCCAGCAGTACGACGACAGGGGTCGTCACCGGGGAGCTGTTTTTT
TRBD1	TRBV7-2	TRBJ1-6	few	CASSVRQGASPLHF	TGTGCCAGCAGCGTAAGACAGGGGGCATCACCCCTCCACTTT
.	TRBV27	TRBJ2-7	few	CASSPRGGPYEQYF	TGTGCCAGCAGTCCCCGTGGAGGTCCCTACGAGCAGTACTTC
TRBD1	TRBV9	TRBJ1-6	few	CASSALGTGHSPLHF	TGTGCCAGCAGCGCCCTCGGGACAGGCCATTCACCCCTCCACTTT
.	TRBV9	TRBJ2-1	.	CASSVAVPRDEQFF	TGTGCCAGCAGCGTAGCGGTGCCCAGGGATGAGCAGTTCTTC
.	TRBV6-5	TRBJ1-2	.	CASREGGSYGYTF	TGTGCCAGCCGAGAGGGGGGAAGCTATGGCTACACCTTC
TRBD1	TRBV7-9	TRBJ1-6	few	CASTQTGDNSPLHF	TGTGCCAGCACTCAGACAGGGGATAATTCACCCCTCCACTTT
.	TRBV30	TRBJ1-5	.	CAWSLPWGTSNQPQHF	TGTGCCTGGAGTCTCCCTTGGGGGACAAGCAATCAGCCCCAGCATTTT
.	TRBV10-3	TRBJ2-6	.	CAIIQDLASGANVLTF	TGTGCCATCATCCAGGACTTGGCCTCTGGGGCCAACGTCCTGACTTTC
.	TRBV14	TRBJ1-1	.	CASSQDSGAVNTEAFF	TGTGCCAGCAGCCAAGATTCGGGCGCCGTTAACACTGAAGCTTTCTTT